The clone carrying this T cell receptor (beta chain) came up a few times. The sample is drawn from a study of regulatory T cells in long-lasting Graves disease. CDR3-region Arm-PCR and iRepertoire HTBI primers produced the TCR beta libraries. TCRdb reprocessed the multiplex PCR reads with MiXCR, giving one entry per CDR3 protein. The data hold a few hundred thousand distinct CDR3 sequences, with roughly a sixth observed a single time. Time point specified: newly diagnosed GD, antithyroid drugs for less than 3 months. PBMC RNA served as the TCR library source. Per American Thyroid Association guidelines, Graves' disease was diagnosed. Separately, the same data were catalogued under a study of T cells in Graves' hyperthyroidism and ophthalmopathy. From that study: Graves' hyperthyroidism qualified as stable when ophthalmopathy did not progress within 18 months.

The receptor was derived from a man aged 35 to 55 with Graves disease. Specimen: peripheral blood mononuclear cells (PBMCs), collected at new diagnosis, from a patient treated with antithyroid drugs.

This CDR3 is CASSGQLAGGPTVKTQYF. CDR3 in DNA: TGTGCCAGCAGTGGGCAACTAGCGGGGGGGCCGACTGTGAAGACCCAGTACTTC. The V and J genes are TRBV6-1 and TRBJ2-5, with 13 bases aligning to TRBD2. The CDR3 has 18 amino acids. Germline V gene lookup returns CDR1 MNHNS and CDR2 SASEGT. After removal of 4 bases from V and 6 bases from J, the junction contained 14 bases not matched to a gene.